This T cell receptor (beta chain) was found in a study of CDR3 diversity in severe acne. The CDR3 is 14 residues long. Trimming stripped 5 bases from V and 1 base from J, with 11 bases between. Germline values: CDR1 SGHVS, CDR2 FQNEAQ. MiXCR was run by TCRdb on the PCR reads, yielding one entry per CDR3 protein. The sample has about 98,000 distinct CDR3 sequences; 51% are singletons. The sample taken for sequencing was blood. This receptor was identified in a male donor with acne. The rearrangement uses TRBV7-8 and TRBJ1-2; D is uncertain. The CDR3 loop is CASSPVKDNYGYTF. The CDR3 coding sequence is TGTGCCAGCAGCCCCGTGAAGGATAACTATGGCTACACCTTC.